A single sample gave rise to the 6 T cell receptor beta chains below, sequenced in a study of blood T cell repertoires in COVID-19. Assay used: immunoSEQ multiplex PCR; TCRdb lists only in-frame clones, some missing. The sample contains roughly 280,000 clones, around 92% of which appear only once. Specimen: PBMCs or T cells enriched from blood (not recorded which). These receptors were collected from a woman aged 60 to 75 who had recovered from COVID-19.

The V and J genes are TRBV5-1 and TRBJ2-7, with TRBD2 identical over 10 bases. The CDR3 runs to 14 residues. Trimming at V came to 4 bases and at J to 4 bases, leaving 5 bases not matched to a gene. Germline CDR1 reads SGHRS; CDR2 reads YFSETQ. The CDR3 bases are TGCGCCAGCAGCGCCCCTAGCGGGGGATACGAGCAGTACTTC. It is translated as CASSAPSGGYEQYF.

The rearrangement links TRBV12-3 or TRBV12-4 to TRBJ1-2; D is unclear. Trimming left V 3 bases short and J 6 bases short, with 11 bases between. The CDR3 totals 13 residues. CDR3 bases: TGTGCCAGCAGTTTGTCGCGATTTGATGGCTACACCTTC. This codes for CASSLSRFDGYTF.

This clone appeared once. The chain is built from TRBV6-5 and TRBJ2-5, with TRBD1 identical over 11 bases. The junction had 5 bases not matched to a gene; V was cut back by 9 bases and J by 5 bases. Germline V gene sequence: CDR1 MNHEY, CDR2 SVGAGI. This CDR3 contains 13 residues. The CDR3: CASGQGARETQYF. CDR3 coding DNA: TGTGCCAGTGGACAGGGGGCAAGGGAGACCCAGTACTTC.

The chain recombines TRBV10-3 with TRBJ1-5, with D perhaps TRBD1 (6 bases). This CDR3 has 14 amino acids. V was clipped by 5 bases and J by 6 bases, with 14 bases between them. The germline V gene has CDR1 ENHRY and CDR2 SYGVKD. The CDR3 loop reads CAISLGAMGQPQHF. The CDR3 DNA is TGTGCCATCAGTCTGGGGGCTATGGGTCAGCCCCAGCATTTT.

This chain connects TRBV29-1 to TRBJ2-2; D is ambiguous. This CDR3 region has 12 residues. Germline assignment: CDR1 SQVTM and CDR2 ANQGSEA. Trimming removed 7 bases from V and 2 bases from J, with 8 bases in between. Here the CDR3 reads CSAARNTGELFF. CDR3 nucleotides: TGCAGCGCGGCCAGAAACACCGGGGAGCTGTTTTTT.

As DNA, the CDR3 is TGTGCCAGCAGGGGGAGTCTCACCATGAACACTGAAGCTTTCTTT. Protein: CASRGSLTMNTEAFF. The rearrangement joins TRBV28 to TRBJ1-1; D gene unclear. The germline V gene has CDR1 MDHEN and CDR2 SYDVKM. The length of the CDR3 is 15 residues. V was cut by 6 bases and J by 0 bases, with 14 bases left in between. Filled out from reference TRBV28 and TRBJ1-1, the complete variable domain reads DVKVTQSSRYLVKRTGEKVFLECVQDMDHENMFWYRQDPGLGLRLIYFSYDVKMKEKGDIPEGYSVSREKKERFSLILESASTNQTSMYLCASRGSLTMNTEAFFGQGTRLTVV.